This record looks at one T cell receptor (beta chain) sequence and its context. The sample comes from a study of blood T cell repertoires in COVID-19. The method was immunoSEQ multiplex PCR; TCRdb's version includes in-frame clones alone and lacks a portion of them. The table has approximately 210,000 clones, 80% seen once. The CDR3 is 13 residues long. Trimming left V 8 bases short and J 5 bases short, with 13 bases between. Germline CDR1 reads MRHNA; CDR2 reads SNTAGT. The sequence was obtained from a man between 25 and 39 years old with acute COVID-19. The sample comprised PBMCs or T cells enriched from blood (not recorded which). The chain has TRBV6-4 and TRBJ2-1; TRBD2 is a possible D gene (6 bases). The DNA for the CDR3 is TGTGCCAGCTCCCGGGACTCGAACAATGAGCAGTTCTTC. Its protein is CASSRDSNNEQFF.